The present T cell receptor beta chain was sequenced within a study of human T cells and chemical hapten exposure. Time point reported: patch test 2, 6 weeks after DPC sensitization. Treatment denoted: therapeutic diphenylcyclopropenone sensitization with weekly scalp DPC. Each donor was an alopecia patient between 18 and 70 years of age who qualified for DPC. In TCRdb, the RACE reads were re-called with MiXCR into one record per CDR3 protein. The sample has 330,000 or so distinct CDR3 sequences, roughly 6.3% seen once. This clonotype was observed at least ten times. Germline-derived CDR1 and CDR2 are DFQATT and SNEGSKA (reference sequence). The CDR3 has 13 residues. After removal of 5 bases from V and 2 bases from J, the junction contained 5 bases not matched to a gene.

The sample here was whole blood, taken in connection with sensitization to the hapten diphenylcyclopropenone (DPC). V gene TRBV20-1 combines with J gene TRBJ2-7; 8 bases match TRBD1. The sequence came from a woman between 18 and 30 years old with alopecia areata. Some clones in this sample may be carry-over from other donors' samples. This chain's CDR3 is CSAEDREAYEQYF. The DNA of the CDR3 is TGCAGTGCTGAGGACAGGGAAGCCTACGAGCAGTACTTC.